Each of the 32 T cell receptor beta chains below was sequenced from the same sample in a study of human T cells and chemical hapten exposure. In TCRdb, the RACE reads were re-called with MiXCR into one record per CDR3 protein. The sample carries 75,000 to 95,000 distinct CDR3 sequences, about 12% recorded once. Documented time point: patch test 1, 2 weeks after DPC sensitization. The treatment: therapeutic diphenylcyclopropenone sensitization with weekly scalp DPC. This specimen was whole blood, taken in connection with sensitization to the hapten diphenylcyclopropenone (DPC). These receptor sequences come from a woman aged 60 to 75 with alopecia areata. Some clones in this sample may be carry-over from other donors' samples.

This clonotype came up a few times. The chain has TRBV7-9 and TRBJ2-4, with no clear D. This CDR3 has 16 amino acids. V lost 5 bases, J lost 3 bases, and 17 bases lay in between. Looked up from germline, CDR1 is SEHNR and CDR2 is FQNEAQ (reference sequence). The CDR3 DNA follows: TGTGCCAGCAGCCTAATGGACCAAGGATACAAAAACATTCAGTACTTC. This sequence encodes CASSLMDQGYKNIQYF.

The chain has TRBV7-6 and TRBJ2-1; D not resolved. Germline loops: CDR1 SGHVS, CDR2 FNYEAQ. There are 15 residues in the CDR3. The ends were cut back, 1 base at V and 1 base at J, with 8 bases in the middle. CDR3 loop: CASSLDSISYNEQFF. The CDR3 nucleotides are TGTGCCAGCAGCTTAGACAGTATTTCCTACAATGAGCAGTTCTTC.

This clonotype was observed at least ten times. Mismatch with germline at one junction end may stem from a read error. V is TRBV6-1 and J is TRBJ2-2; 7 bases align to TRBD1. CDR1 and CDR2 from the germline V gene are MNHNS and SASEGT. The CDR3 spans 15 residues. This chain's CDR3 is CASREGTANTGELFF. CDR3 DNA sequence: TGTGCCAGCAGGGAAGGGACAGCGAACACCGGGGAGCTGTTTTTT.

The rearrangement links TRBV6-5 to TRBJ2-7; 10 positions match TRBD1. This CDR3 comprises 16 residues. CDR1 is MNHEY and CDR2 is SVGAGI in the germline V gene. V dropped 5 bases and J dropped 8; count of bases not matched to a gene: 15. In nucleotides, the CDR3 is TGTGCCAGCAGTAATCGCCCGGGACAGGGGATTTCAAAGCAGTACTTC. Translating gives CASSNRPGQGISKQYF.

This clonotype was found many times. The genes are TRBV10-3 and TRBJ2-1; 9 nucleotides line up with TRBD2. Germline lookup yields CDR1 ENHRY and CDR2 SYGVKD. CDR3 length: 15 amino acids. Germline trimming cut 3 bases from V and 4 bases from J; bases unmatched to any gene: 4. Written as DNA, the CDR3 is TGTGCCATCAGTGACATGCGGGGGGGATACAATGAGCAGTTCTTC. The encoded protein is CAISDMRGGYNEQFF.

This clonotype has only a few counts. Here the CDR3 DNA reads TGTGCCAGCAGCCCACCCTTGGACGGAGTTGAAGCTTTCTTT. Encoded protein: CASSPPLDGVEAFF. The V gene is TRBV7-2, the J gene TRBJ1-1; D gene uncertain. Trimming shortened V by 5 bases and J by 7 bases, and 17 bases separated the two germline ends. CDR1 is SGHTA and CDR2 is FQGNSA in the germline V gene. The CDR3 covers 14 residues.

This clonotype was detected ten times or more. V gene TRBV7-9 combines with J gene TRBJ2-1; D is unclear. V was cut by 5 bases and J by 1 base, with 3 bases left in between. CDR1 SEHNR and CDR2 FQNEAQ come from the germline V gene (reference sequence). This CDR3 has 12 residues. The CDR3 reads CASSLSYNEQFF. CDR3 bases: TGTGCCAGCAGCCTTTCCTACAATGAGCAGTTCTTC.

The chain couples TRBV29-1 to TRBJ1-2, with D uncertain. The germline V and J ends were trimmed by 5 bases and 4 bases, with 8 bases remaining between them. The germline V gene has CDR1 SQVTM and CDR2 ANQGSEA. CDR3 length equals 11 residues. The CDR3 DNA reads as TGCAGCGTTCTCGATTTCTATGGCTACACCTTC. Protein: CSVLDFYGYTF.

CDR3 nucleotides: TGTGCCAGCAGCCAAGTGGCGGGGCCCAACACCGGGGAGCTGTTTTTT. Amino acids: CASSQVAGPNTGELFF. The chain couples TRBV3-1 to TRBJ2-2; tentative D call: TRBD2 (6 bases). Trimming pared 1 base from V and 2 bases from J, leaving 11 bases between. The CDR3 has 16 residues. Germline values: CDR1 LGHDT, CDR2 YNNKEL (reference sequence). Variable domain in full (rest from reference TRBV3-1 and TRBJ2-2): DTAVSQTPKYLVTQMGNDKSIKCEQNLGHDTMYWYKQDSKKFLKIMFSYNNKELIINETVPNRFSPKSPDKAHLNLHINSLELGDSAVYFCASSQVAGPNTGELFFGEGSRLTVL.

This clonotype was observed many times. The chain carries TRBV20-1 and TRBJ1-2; no firm D call. V lost 6 bases, J lost 7 bases, and 15 bases lay in between. This CDR3 region has 12 residues. Germline loops: CDR1 DFQATT, CDR2 SNEGSKA (reference sequence). CDR3 DNA sequence: TGCAGTGCCGCTACCCCGGGAACTGGCTACACCTTC. Translated: CSAATPGTGYTF.

This clonotype was seen ten or more times. The chain combines TRBV6-1 with TRBJ1-5; D is unclear. The CDR3 covers 15 residues. In germline, CDR1 is MNHNS, CDR2 SASEGT. V lost 6 bases, J lost 0 bases, and 12 bases lay in between. CDR3 sequence reads: CASRAFTDSNQPQHF. The CDR3 DNA is TGTGCCAGCAGAGCCTTCACAGATAGCAATCAGCCCCAGCATTTT.

As to this clonotype: A single base separates this from a much larger clone, so it may be a read error. This chain links TRBV2 with TRBJ2-1, with 11 bases matching TRBD2. Per the germline V gene, CDR1 is SNHLY and CDR2 is FYNNEI. This CDR3 spans 15 amino acids. The chain's CDR3 is CASGASGGSYNGQFF. The DNA for the CDR3 is TGTGCCAGCGGGGCTAGCGGGGGGTCCTACAATGGGCAGTTCTTC.

This clonotype came up many times. V usage is TRBV29-1 and J usage is TRBJ1-1; no clear D gene. The V and J ends lost 4 bases and 7 bases respectively, with 13 bases between them. Looked up from germline, CDR1 is SQVTM and CDR2 is ANQGSEA. This CDR3 is built from 12 residues. CDR3 in DNA: TGCAGCGTTGGCAGCCAGAGAGGTGAAGCTTTCTTT. Its protein product is CSVGSQRGEAFF.

Regarding this clonotype: The junction departs from the called germline gene at one end, perhaps through a read error. V usage is TRBV12-3 or TRBV12-4 and J usage is TRBJ1-2; D unclear. This CDR3 is 15 amino acids long. CDR3 sequence (DNA): TGTGCCAGCAGTTCCTCCTTGGATCCATACATTGGCTGCACCTTC. Translation: CASSSSLDPYIGCTF.

The chain couples TRBV4-2 to TRBJ2-2; D gene ambiguous. The CDR3 is 12 amino acids. V lost 1 base, J lost 10 bases, and 7 bases lay in between. Germline values: CDR1 LGHNA, CDR2 YNFKEQ. This chain's CDR3 is CASSQGFAELFF. The CDR3 nucleotides read TGTGCCAGCAGCCAAGGCTTTGCGGAGCTGTTTTTT.

This clonotype was detected only a few times. The chain recombines TRBV7-9 with TRBJ1-4, with 7 bases that match TRBD1. Germline lookup yields CDR1 SEHNR and CDR2 FQNEAQ (reference sequence). The CDR3 sequence is 15 residues long. The V and J ends lost 5 bases and 7 bases, in that order; junction bases with no gene match: 10. This chain's CDR3 is CASSRWTGIIEKLFF. The DNA of the CDR3 is TGTGCCAGCAGCCGATGGACAGGCATCATTGAAAAACTGTTTTTT.

The table lists this clonotype with a count of one. This chain joins TRBV3-1 and TRBJ1-3, with D unclear. V was pared by 4 bases and J by 0 bases, with 13 bases between. Germline CDR1 reads LGHDT; CDR2 reads YNNKEL (reference sequence). CDR3 length: 16 amino acids. CDR3 nucleotide sequence: TGTGCCAGCAGCCGGCGCGCTGCCGTCTCTGGAAACACCATATATTTT. Translating it yields CASSRRAAVSGNTIYF. The full variable domain, rest sourced from reference TRBV3-1 and TRBJ1-3, is DTAVSQTPKYLVTQMGNDKSIKCEQNLGHDTMYWYKQDSKKFLKIMFSYNNKELIINETVPNRFSPKSPDKAHLNLHINSLELGDSAVYFCASSRRAAVSGNTIYFGEGSWLTVV.

This clonotype has only a few counts. The chain couples TRBV7-9 to TRBJ2-1; 9 bases map to TRBD2. The J segment lost 5 bases and the V segment lost 3 bases, leaving 8 bases of the junction unmatched. This CDR3 region has 16 residues. The germline CDR1 and CDR2 sequences are SEHNR and FQNEAQ (reference sequence). The CDR3 loop reads CASSFSGTSIDNEQFF. The CDR3 nucleotides read TGTGCCAGCAGCTTCTCCGGGACTAGCATAGACAATGAGCAGTTCTTC.

The rearrangement uses TRBV4-1 and TRBJ2-1; TRBD1 aligns across 9 bases. CDR1 MGHRA and CDR2 YSYEKL come from the germline V gene. V was pared by 4 bases and J by 4 bases, with 8 bases of the junction left unmatched. There are 16 residues in the CDR3. The CDR3 reads CASSRTGQGRYNEQFF. The CDR3 DNA is TGCGCCAGCAGCCGTACGGGACAGGGCCGGTACAATGAGCAGTTCTTC.

This clonotype appeared many times. The chain is built from TRBV29-1 and TRBJ2-3, with D maybe TRBD2 (6 bases). This CDR3 comprises 15 residues. V lost 0 bases and J lost 2, with 12 bases in between. The germline V gene has CDR1 SQVTM and CDR2 ANQGSEA. The CDR3 nucleotides read TGCAGCGTTGAAGAGGACTATCGGGCCACAGATACGCAGTATTTT. It encodes CSVEEDYRATDTQYF.

This clonotype has a handful of counts. The V and J genes are TRBV27 and TRBJ1-2; 8 nucleotides match TRBD1. Trimming at V came to 3 bases and at J to 2 bases, leaving 11 bases not matched to a gene. This CDR3 is 17 amino acids long. The germline V gene has CDR1 MNHEY and CDR2 SMNVEV (reference sequence). In nucleotides, the CDR3 is TGTGCCAGCAGTTTGGTCGGCTTGGACAGGGAAAACTATGGCTACACCTTC. The encoded protein is CASSLVGLDRENYGYTF.

This clonotype was picked up a small number of times. The chain is built from TRBV10-1 and TRBJ2-2; no clear D. Germline V CDR1 and CDR2: WNHNN, SYGVQD (reference sequence). There are 12 residues in the CDR3. Trimming took 4 bases from V and 6 from J, leaving 6 bases between them. CDR3 nucleotides: TGCGCCAGCAGTGGCGGCCCCGGGGAGCTGTTTTTT. Encoded protein: CASSGGPGELFF.

The gene calls are TRBV7-9 and TRBJ2-1; D may be TRBD2 (5 bases). The germline CDR1 and CDR2 sequences are SEHNR and FQNEAQ (reference sequence). CDR3 length: 12 amino acids. The V gene lost 4 bases and the J gene lost 7 bases, with 8 bases spanning the gap. The CDR3 bases are TGTGCCAGCAGCTCCGGACTGAATGAGCAGTTCTTC. Translating gives CASSSGLNEQFF.

In its sample, this clonotype was seen a few times. The chain is built from TRBV29-1 and TRBJ1-1; the D is unclear. CDR1 and CDR2 from the germline V gene are SQVTM and ANQGSEA. The CDR3 has 12 residues. The V gene lost 5 bases and the J gene lost 1 base, with 8 bases spanning the gap. CDR3 sequence: CSVTRANTEAFF. CDR3 DNA sequence: TGCAGCGTTACGCGGGCGAACACTGAAGCTTTCTTT.

In its sample, this clonotype was seen many times. The chain links TRBV7-9 to TRBJ1-1; D remains ambiguous. The CDR3 spans 13 residues. V lost 2 bases and J 3 bases, leaving 7 bases between the germline ends. Germline V CDR1 and CDR2: SEHNR, FQNEAQ (reference sequence). The CDR3 bases are TGTGCCAGCAGCTTACCAATGGACACTGAAGCTTTCTTT. Amino acid sequence: CASSLPMDTEAFF.

This clonotype was detected only a few times. The chain recombines TRBV27 with TRBJ2-1; TRBD2 agrees at 10 bases. Germline V gives CDR1 MNHEY, CDR2 SMNVEV (reference sequence). CDR3 length equals 15 residues. Trimming at V came to 6 bases and at J to 4 bases, leaving 6 bases not matched to a gene. In DNA form, the CDR3 reads TGTGCCAGCAGATGGCTAGCGGGGGAGTACAATGAGCAGTTCTTC. Protein: CASRWLAGEYNEQFF.

This clonotype was counted ten times or more. This sequence joins TRBV7-9 and TRBJ2-2, with unresolved D. The germline V gene has CDR1 SEHNR and CDR2 FQNEAQ (reference sequence). CDR3 length: 12 residues. V was pared by 8 bases and J by 7 bases, with 11 bases between. The chain's CDR3 is CASEAPRGELFF. In DNA form, the CDR3 reads TGTGCCAGCGAAGCTCCCCGCGGGGAGCTGTTTTTT. The full variable domain, completed using reference TRBV7-9 and TRBJ2-2, is DTGVSQNPRHKITKRGQNVTFRCDPISEHNRLYWYRQTLGQGPEFLTYFQNEAQLEKSRLLSDRFSAERPKGSFSTLEIQRTEQGDSAMYLCASEAPRGELFFGEGSRLTVL.

This chain uses TRBV6-2 or TRBV6-3 with TRBJ2-5; the D is unclear. Germline CDR1 is MNHEY and CDR2 is SVGEGT. Between the trimmed V and J ends, which lost 6 bases and 0 bases, there was a span of 8 bases. The CDR3 has 13 residues. CDR3 nucleotides: TGTGCCAGCAGAGAGCCGAACCAAGAGACCCAGTACTTC. It translates to CASREPNQETQYF.

CDR3 DNA sequence: TGTGCCAGCAGCCCAGGACTAGCGGGGGGCCTTCAACTCACAGATACGCAGTATTTT. It specifies CASSPGLAGGLQLTDTQYF. The chain uses TRBV7-3 and TRBJ2-3; TRBD2 matches 14 bases. Per the germline V gene, CDR1 is SGHTA and CDR2 is FQGTGA. There are 19 residues in the CDR3. Trimming at V came to 5 bases and at J to 2 bases, leaving 12 bases not matched to a gene.

The chain joins TRBV5-1 to TRBJ1-4, with D maybe TRBD1 (6 bases). Germline V lookup: CDR1 SGHRS, CDR2 YFSETQ. Trimming cost V 3 bases and J 8 bases, with 17 bases left between them. The CDR3 length is 15 residues. The CDR3 here is CASSSTRGKEEKLFF. The CDR3 bases are TGCGCCAGCAGCTCGACCAGGGGAAAAGAAGAAAAACTGTTTTTT.

In this sample, this clonotype turned up many times. This chain uses TRBV29-1 with TRBJ1-2; maybe TRBD1 (6 bases). V was pared by 4 bases and J by 2 bases, with 17 bases between. This CDR3 has 15 residues. Germline CDR1 is SQVTM and CDR2 is ANQGSEA. Here the CDR3 DNA reads TGCAGCGTTGCGGGACAAGGATTTGCAAACTATGGCTACACCTTC. Its translation is CSVAGQGFANYGYTF.

This clonotype was recorded many times. This chain joins TRBV7-6 and TRBJ1-1; 8 bases align to TRBD1. This CDR3 contains 14 residues. Germline assignment: CDR1 SGHVS and CDR2 FNYEAQ. The junction had 5 bases not matched to a gene; V was cut back by 5 bases and J by 3 bases. DNA of the CDR3: TGTGCCAGCAGCCACGGACAGGGCTACACTGAAGCTTTCTTT. Translating it yields CASSHGQGYTEAFF. Full variable domain (outside the CDR3, taken from reference TRBV7-6 and TRBJ1-1): GAGVSQSPRYKVTKRGQDVALRCDPISGHVSLYWYRQALGQGPEFLTYFNYEAQQDKSGLPNDRFSAERPEGSISTLTIQRTEQRDSAMYRCASSHGQGYTEAFFGQGTRLTVV.